This TCR beta chain is from a study of control samples from healthy donors and cancer patients. The method was immunoSEQ multiplex PCR; TCRdb's version includes in-frame clones alone and lacks a portion of them. Of under 70,000 clones in the sample, 87% were seen once. The junction had 14 bases not matched to a gene; V was cut back by 2 bases and J by 3 bases. The V gene's germline CDR1 is MDHEN and CDR2 SYDVKM. CDR3 length: 21 amino acids. What was sequenced was PBMCs. This sequence was found in a man aged 55-75 years with head and neck cancer. The chain has TRBV28 and TRBJ2-1; 15 positions match TRBD2. The CDR3 DNA reads as TGTGCCAGCAGTTTACCCCAACGTTGGACTAGCGGGAGGGCCCACTACAATGAGCAGTTCTTC. Protein: CASSLPQRWTSGRAHYNEQFF.